This TCR beta chain was found in a study of shared clonotypes between healthy human individuals. Study-level points and caveats: Memory subsets generally showed lower estimated richness than naive subsets.

As for this clone: Its target is unknown.

Clones were sequenced by immunoSEQ multiplex PCR, and TCRdb holds only the in-frame ones, with some missing. The table records roughly 2.6 million clones, 90% to 95% of them present only once. This CDR3 has 13 residues. Germline CDR1 MNHEY, CDR2 SVGAGI. V lost 2 bases and J lost 8, with 12 bases in between. Input material: naive CD4+ T cells sorted from blood. Subset defined: CD45RA+ positively selected. This clonotype was obtained from a man aged 18-30 years in good health. The chain links TRBV6-5 to TRBJ1-2; no reliable D call. This CDR3 is CASSYEAVSGYTF. CDR3 coding DNA: TGTGCCAGCAGTTACGAGGCAGTATCGGGCTACACCTTC.